The 23 T cell receptor beta chains presented below share a single source sample, sequenced in a study of PD-1 blockade in classical Hodgkin lymphoma. TCRdb's table, derived via immunoSEQ multiplex PCR, lists solely in-frame clones and lacks some. The sample consists of 15,000 or so clones, approximately 58% of them appearing once. Brentuximab vedotin exposure varied among the patients, all of whom had relapsed after autologous stem cell transplantation. The material was peripheral blood mononuclear cells (PBMCs), obtained at baseline. Receptor source: a human donor with classical Hodgkin lymphoma.

The chain links TRBV19 to TRBJ1-5, with D perhaps matching TRBD1 (5 bases). Germline assignment: CDR1 LNHDA and CDR2 SQIVND (reference sequence). The V end was cut by 6 bases, the J end by 7 bases, with 19 bases between. The CDR3 is 15 amino acids. The CDR3 protein is CASRGMGEGGQPQHF. The CDR3 DNA is TGTGCCAGTAGGGGAATGGGGGAGGGAGGACAGCCCCAGCATTTT.

This clone was counted only a few times. The CDR3 region is CASSPGQGAEAFF. CDR3 coding DNA: TGTGCCAGCAGCCCGGGACAGGGGGCTGAAGCTTTCTTT. This chain uses TRBV7-3 with TRBJ1-1; 11 nucleotides agree with TRBD1. Germline CDR1 and CDR2: SGHTA and FQGTGA. The junction had 2 bases not matched to a gene; V was cut back by 5 bases and J by 6 bases. CDR3 length: 13 residues.

This clone is classed as medium-sized. The chain employs TRBV7-9 and TRBJ2-1, with TRBD2 matching over 7 bases. The CDR3 is 17 amino acids. CDR1 and CDR2 (germline): SEHNR, FQNEAQ (reference sequence). V was clipped by 5 bases and J by 7 bases; unmatched bases: 17. The CDR3 region is CASSDSSFRAGVNEQFF. CDR3 bases: TGTGCCAGCAGCGACTCCAGTTTTCGGGCGGGGGTTAATGAGCAGTTCTTC. The full variable domain, in which reference TRBV7-9 and TRBJ2-1 provide the parts outside the CDR3, is DTGVSQNPRHKITKRGQNVTFRCDPISEHNRLYWYRQTLGQGPEFLTYFQNEAQLEKSRLLSDRFSAERPKGSFSTLEIQRTEQGDSAMYLCASSDSSFRAGVNEQFFGPGTRLTVL.

The rearrangement links TRBV27 to TRBJ1-6; TRBD1 might be the D (6 bases). V lost 2 bases, J lost 10 bases, and 15 bases lay in between. This CDR3 has 15 residues. Germline V gene lookup returns CDR1 MNHEY and CDR2 SMNVEV (reference sequence). CDR3 in amino acids: CASSLKGGGWSPLHF. The CDR3 DNA follows: TGTGCCAGCAGTTTAAAAGGTGGGGGCTGGTCACCCCTCCACTTT.

This clone was recorded only once. The DNA for the CDR3 is TGTGCCAGCAGTCCAGGGCAAGGGGGTCAGCCCCAGCATTTT. Its protein product is CASSPGQGGQPQHF. V and J are TRBV5-5 and TRBJ1-5; D is perhaps TRBD1 (6 bases). The CDR3 covers 14 residues. Trimming removed 5 bases at V and 6 bases at J, with 15 bases between. Germline V gives CDR1 SGHKS, CDR2 YYEKEE (reference sequence).

The chain combines TRBV7-9 with TRBJ2-1; TRBD2 agrees at 7 bases. The CDR3 is 17 residues long. The V gene end was trimmed by 5 bases and the J gene end by 6 bases; junction bases not matched to a gene: 16. Germline V gene lookup returns CDR1 SEHNR and CDR2 FQNEAQ (reference sequence). The DNA of the CDR3 is TGTGCCAGCAGCGCACCATCCGGGACTAACCATGGCAATGAGCAGTTCTTC. It is translated as CASSAPSGTNHGNEQFF.

This clone was recorded a few times. The rearrangement joins TRBV9 to TRBJ2-7; D is tentatively TRBD1 or TRBD2 (6 bases each). This CDR3 spans 13 amino acids. Germline V gives CDR1 SGDLS, CDR2 YYNGEE. V was clipped by 3 bases and J by 3 bases, with 10 bases between them. The CDR3 reads CASSEGGGYEQYF. The CDR3, as DNA: TGTGCCAGCAGCGAGGGGGGAGGCTACGAGCAGTACTTC. The full variable domain, its missing parts supplied by reference TRBV9 and TRBJ2-7, is DSGVTQTPKHLITATGQRVTLRCSPRSGDLSVYWYQQSLDQGLQFLIQYYNGEERAKGNILERFSAQQFPDLHSELNLSSLELGDSALYFCASSEGGGYEQYFGPGTRLTVT.

The genes are TRBV14 and TRBJ2-5, with TRBD1 matching 9 bases. The V gene's germline CDR1 is SGHDN and CDR2 FVKESK. Trimming at V came to 2 bases and at J to 4 bases, leaving 5 bases not matched to a gene. The CDR3 spans 15 residues. CDR3: CASSQRGQGPETQYF. The CDR3 DNA reads TGTGCCAGCAGCCAAAGAGGACAGGGGCCAGAGACCCAGTACTTC.

This clone was counted between two and nine times. This rearrangement joins TRBV7-2 to TRBJ2-1; D possibly corresponds to TRBD2 (6 bases). The CDR3 length is 15 residues. Germline CDR1 SGHTA, CDR2 FQGNSA. The germline V and J ends were trimmed by 2 bases and 4 bases, with 12 bases remaining between them. CDR3 nucleotides: TGTGCCAGCAGCTTAAGGGCGGGGTTTTACAATGAGCAGTTCTTC. This sequence encodes CASSLRAGFYNEQFF.

This CDR3 is CASSTKGQGLEEKLFF. Here the CDR3 DNA reads TGTGCCAGCAGTACCAAAGGACAGGGACTGGAGGAAAAACTGTTTTTT. This sequence joins TRBV28 and TRBJ1-4; TRBD1 agrees at 8 bases. CDR1 and CDR2 (germline): MDHEN, SYDVKM. The CDR3 consists of 16 residues. After removal of 5 bases from V and 8 bases from J, the junction contained 13 bases not matched to a gene.

The chain employs TRBV10-3 and TRBJ1-1; D unclear. The CDR3 consists of 15 residues. Trimming pared 2 bases from V and 1 base from J, leaving 11 bases between. Per germline, CDR1 ENHRY and CDR2 SYGVKD. CDR3 amino acids: CAISERGGANTEAFF. The CDR3 DNA reads TGTGCCATCAGTGAGCGGGGTGGAGCGAACACTGAAGCTTTCTTT.

The rearrangement uses TRBV27 and TRBJ1-6; the match to TRBD1 covers 7 bases. The CDR3 runs to 16 residues. Germline V gene lookup returns CDR1 MNHEY and CDR2 SMNVEV (reference sequence). Losses at the gene ends were 4 bases for V and 8 bases for J; bases not matched to a gene: 11. Here the CDR3 reads CASSWAPGQPDSPLHF. In nucleotides, the CDR3 is TGTGCCAGCAGTTGGGCTCCGGGACAGCCCGATTCACCCCTCCACTTT.

The chain employs TRBV6-6 and TRBJ1-5, with D maybe TRBD1 (5 bases). Deletions cut 2 bases from V and 4 bases from J, with 12 bases between. Germline CDR1 reads MNHNY; CDR2 reads SVGAGI (reference sequence). The CDR3 runs to 15 residues. The CDR3 nucleotides read TGTGCCAGCAGTTACGACAGACCCCAAAATCAGCCCCAGCATTTT. Its translation is CASSYDRPQNQPQHF.

This clone occurred once. This chain uses TRBV19 with TRBJ1-5; 8 bases align to TRBD1. CDR1 and CDR2 from the germline V gene are LNHDA and SQIVND (reference sequence). The V gene end was trimmed by 6 bases and the J gene end by 0 bases; junction bases not matched to a gene: 4. The CDR3 has 15 residues. The DNA of the CDR3 is TGTGCCAGTAGCTGGACAGGGATTAGCAATCAGCCCCAGCATTTT. It translates to CASSWTGISNQPQHF.

In regard to this clone: The same CDR3 can be traced to other DNA sequences in this sample. The chain carries TRBV6-5 and TRBJ2-5; either TRBD1 or TRBD2 may fit D (5 bases each). The CDR3 is made up of 13 amino acids. Trimming took off 2 bases at V and 4 bases at J, with 8 bases between the two ends. CDR1 is MNHEY, CDR2 SVGAGI, per germline. The CDR3 DNA is TGTGCCAGCAGTTACGGGGGTTCAGAGACCCAGTACTTC. Residues: CASSYGGSETQYF.

This chain joins TRBV10-3 and TRBJ2-1; 9 bases are a match to TRBD1. There are 17 residues in the CDR3. The germline V gene has CDR1 ENHRY and CDR2 SYGVKD. Trimming at V came to 4 bases and at J to 8 bases, leaving 15 bases not matched to a gene. Written as DNA, the CDR3 is TGTGCCATCAGTGTGCCCGGTGAAGGGACAGGGTCTTATGAGCAGTTCTTC. This sequence encodes CAISVPGEGTGSYEQFF.

The chain is built from TRBV14 and TRBJ2-1; D possibly corresponds to TRBD1 (5 bases). The CDR3 is 17 amino acids. Trimming cost V 1 base and J 0 bases, with 13 bases left between them. Germline-derived CDR1 and CDR2 are SGHDN and FVKESK. CDR3 protein: CASSQGFDRTSYNEQFF. The CDR3 bases are TGTGCCAGCAGCCAAGGGTTCGACAGAACCTCCTACAATGAGCAGTTCTTC.

This chain uses TRBV9 with TRBJ2-6; 8 positions match TRBD1. From germline, CDR1 is SGDLS and CDR2 YYNGEE. The CDR3 is 18 residues long. V lost 5 bases and J lost 2; bases outside the gene matches: 12. The CDR3 sequence is CASSDKQGELTGANVLTF. Written as DNA, the CDR3 is TGTGCCAGCAGTGATAAACAGGGGGAACTCACTGGGGCCAACGTCCTGACTTTC. The whole variable domain, filled in from reference TRBV9 and TRBJ2-6, reads DSGVTQTPKHLITATGQRVTLRCSPRSGDLSVYWYQQSLDQGLQFLIQYYNGEERAKGNILERFSAQQFPDLHSELNLSSLELGDSALYFCASSDKQGELTGANVLTFGAGSRLTVL.

This rearrangement joins TRBV6-1 to TRBJ1-5, with a weak D call TRBD1 (5 bases). This CDR3 is built from 15 residues. Looked up from germline, CDR1 is MNHNS and CDR2 is SASEGT. V dropped 7 bases and J dropped 0 bases, with 13 bases sitting between them. The CDR3 loop is CASTWQGASNQPQHF. The CDR3 nucleotides are TGTGCCAGCACGTGGCAGGGCGCTAGCAATCAGCCCCAGCATTTT.

This clone was counted between two and nine times. This chain links TRBV11-2 with TRBJ2-7; tentative D call: TRBD1 (5 bases). Per the germline V gene, CDR1 is SGHAT and CDR2 is FQNNGV. This CDR3 has 14 residues. The germline V and J ends were trimmed by 4 bases and 1 base, with 11 bases remaining between them. The DNA of the CDR3 is TGTGCCAGCAGCTACTTGACAGTTTCCTACGAGCAGTACTTC. This codes for CASSYLTVSYEQYF.

V and J are TRBV19 and TRBJ1-2; D possibly corresponds to TRBD1 (5 bases). The CDR3 consists of 15 residues. Trimming removed 3 bases at V and 4 bases at J, with 15 bases between. CDR1 and CDR2 from the germline V gene are LNHDA and SQIVND (reference sequence). CDR3 bases: TGTGCCAGTAGTATCGGTGCGGGACCGATCTATGGCTACACCTTC. It yields the protein CASSIGAGPIYGYTF.

The rearrangement links TRBV27 to TRBJ2-7, with 9 nucleotides matching TRBD2. The CDR3 is 13 residues long. Germline values: CDR1 MNHEY, CDR2 SMNVEV (reference sequence). V trimming: 7 bases; J trimming: 3 bases; junction bases outside the gene matches: 4. CDR3 loop: CASTSTSGYEQYF. DNA of the CDR3: TGTGCCAGCACTTCGACTAGCGGCTACGAGCAGTACTTC.

This rearrangement joins TRBV9 to TRBJ2-1; D may be TRBD2 (6 bases). The CDR3 totals 16 residues. The V gene lost 4 bases and the J gene lost 4 bases, with 18 bases spanning the gap. CDR1 and CDR2 from the germline V gene are SGDLS and YYNGEE. Written as DNA, the CDR3 is TGTGCCAGCAGCACCACCCCGGGACTCAGATACAATGAGCAGTTCTTC. It codes for CASSTTPGLRYNEQFF. The variable domain in full, with the rest retrieved from reference TRBV9 and TRBJ2-1, is DSGVTQTPKHLITATGQRVTLRCSPRSGDLSVYWYQQSLDQGLQFLIQYYNGEERAKGNILERFSAQQFPDLHSELNLSSLELGDSALYFCASSTTPGLRYNEQFFGPGTRLTVL.